The clone carrying this TCR beta chain was counted a few times. What it binds is not known. The record originates from a study of T cells in Graves' hyperthyroidism and ophthalmopathy. The study, taken as a whole, reports: Model predictions of ophthalmopathy came a median around 7.1 months before onset.

Using RNA transcripts as the source, TCR beta CDR3 regions were amplified. HTBI primers were the set used in a first-round RT-PCR of the TCR CDR3. TCRdb re-derived calls from the multiplex PCR reads in MiXCR, one entry per CDR3 protein. The sample lists approximately 610,000 distinct CDR3 sequences, roughly a sixth occurring once. The CDR3 totals 17 residues. Germline V lookup: CDR1 KGHDR, CDR2 SFDVKD. After removal of 3 bases from V and 2 bases from J, the junction contained 8 bases not matched to a gene. The sequenced material came from blood. The TCR was taken from a woman aged 18-29 years with Graves' hyperthyroidism. The chain combines TRBV24-1 with TRBJ2-2; 7 bases fit TRBD2. Here the CDR3 DNA reads TGTGCCACCAGTGATGTCCGGGACTACCTCAACACCGGGGAGCTGTTTTTT. It is translated as CATSDVRDYLNTGELFF.